This T cell receptor (beta chain) comes out of a study of regulatory T cells in long-lasting Graves disease. Worth noting for this clonotype: The antigen is not known.

Regarding time point: persistent/refractory GD, antithyroid drugs over 5 years with positive TRAb. Making the TCR library involved RNA that had been extracted from PBMCs. The CDR3 sequence is 13 residues long. Germline CDR1 MNHGY, CDR2 SVAAGI. With V trimmed by 3 bases and J by 6 bases, 4 bases remained unmatched. Study outcomes and limitations: The work looked only at peripheral blood and did not look at thyroid tissue. Authors noted too few samples as a limitation. Persistent Graves' patients showed less TCR diversity than newly diagnosed ones.

Arm-PCR of CDR3 regions and iRepertoire HTBI primers were the basis on which TCR beta libraries were built. Authors' data handling: Across samples, over 55 TRBV and some 14 TRBJ segments were found. TCRdb re-analysed the multiplex PCR reads in MiXCR, keeping a single row per CDR3 protein. The V and J calls shown here were made by TCRdb, not taken from the authors' results. The profile shows 650,000 to 850,000 distinct CDR3 sequences, around 30% of them singletons. The chain joins TRBV6-9 to TRBJ1-1; TRBD1 matches 7 bases. The sequencing here drew on peripheral blood mononuclear cells (PBMCs), taken when the disease was refractory, from a patient treated with antithyroid drugs. The clonotype comes from a female donor with Graves disease. CDR3 DNA: TGTGCCAGCAGTTACGAGGGGGCTTCTGAAGCTTTCTTT. Residues: CASSYEGASEAFF.